The 29 T cell receptor beta chains in this list originate from one sample, sequenced in a study of blood T cell repertoires in COVID-19. The data were produced by immunoSEQ multiplex PCR, yet TCRdb's version contains in-frame clones alone and is incomplete. The table has some 85,000 clones, more than 80% seen once. Sequenced: peripheral blood. The receptors derive from a woman of 80 years or more with acute or convalescent COVID-19.

This clone showed up just a few times. The rearrangement joins TRBV15 to TRBJ2-1; 10 bases map to TRBD1. The ends lost 5 bases at V and 6 bases at J; junction bases unmatched: 10. CDR1 and CDR2 from the germline V gene are LNHNV and YYDKDF (reference sequence). The CDR3 has 16 amino acids. The CDR3 loop reads CATSSDWGQGSNEQFF. The DNA of the CDR3 is TGTGCCACCAGCTCCGATTGGGGACAGGGGAGCAATGAGCAGTTCTTC.

V gene TRBV25-1 combines with J gene TRBJ1-2, with unresolved D. Germline V gene data show CDR1 as MGHDK and CDR2 as SYGVNS. The ends were cut back, 5 bases at V and 5 bases at J, with 6 bases in the middle. The CDR3 is made up of 11 amino acids. The CDR3 region is CASSSGYGYTF. In DNA form, the CDR3 reads TGTGCCAGCAGTTCAGGATATGGCTACACCTTC.

The V call is TRBV7-9, the J call TRBJ2-1; 10 bases map to TRBD2. V trimming: 1 base; J trimming: 9 bases; junction bases outside the gene matches: 6. The CDR3 spans 15 residues. Germline V gene data show CDR1 as SEHNR and CDR2 as FQNEAQ (reference sequence). CDR3 amino acids: CASSLVAGGVGEQFF. The CDR3 nucleotides read TGTGCCAGCAGCTTAGTAGCGGGGGGCGTTGGTGAGCAGTTCTTC.

J is TRBJ2-2 and V is TRBV6-5; D remains unclear. The germline V gene encodes CDR1 MNHEY and CDR2 SVGAGI. The CDR3 extends over 13 amino acids. The germline V and J ends were trimmed by 0 bases and 8 bases, with 7 bases remaining between them. CDR3 DNA sequence: TGTGCCAGCAGTTACTCGACCAGGGGGGAGCTGTTTTTT. Translating it yields CASSYSTRGELFF.

The V call is TRBV5-6, the J call TRBJ2-1; TRBD2 aligns across 13 bases. V was pared by 3 bases and J by 8 bases, with 8 bases of the junction left unmatched. The length of the CDR3 is 16 residues. From germline, CDR1 is SGHDT and CDR2 YYEEEE. The CDR3, as DNA: TGTGCCAGCAGCTGGGGGACTAGCGGGGTAAGGGATGAGCAGTTCTTC. The encoded protein is CASSWGTSGVRDEQFF.

This clone has only one observation. The chain couples TRBV11-1 to TRBJ2-7; 7 positions match TRBD2. Germline lookup yields CDR1 SGHAT and CDR2 FQDESV (reference sequence). The CDR3 has 14 residues. Trimming cost V 0 bases and J 6 bases; bases outside gene matches: 5. The CDR3: CASSLATGGLEQYF. CDR3 nucleotide sequence: TGTGCCAGCAGCTTAGCGACGGGGGGACTCGAGCAGTACTTC. Drawing the rest from reference TRBV11-1 and TRBJ2-7, the complete variable domain is EAEVAQSPRYKITEKSQAVAFWCDPISGHATLYWYRQILGQGPELLVQFQDESVVDDSQLPKDRFSAERLKGVDSTLKIQPAELGDSAMYLCASSLATGGLEQYFGPGTRLTVT.

V usage is TRBV6-5 and J usage is TRBJ1-4, with TRBD1 matching 9 bases. V lost 5 bases to trimming and J lost 6 bases; unmatched junction nucleotides: 4. Germline loops: CDR1 MNHEY, CDR2 SVGAGI. The CDR3 is made up of 14 amino acids. For the CDR3, the DNA is TGTGCCAGCAGTACAGGGGGCGAGGATGAAAAACTGTTTTTT. Translating it yields CASSTGGEDEKLFF.

Here the CDR3 DNA reads TGCAGCGTCGGGAGCACAGATACGCAGTATTTT. Amino acids: CSVGSTDTQYF. This chain links TRBV29-1 with TRBJ2-3; D is unresolved. The ends were cut back, 6 bases at V and 0 bases at J, with 4 bases in the middle. Germline lookup yields CDR1 SQVTM and CDR2 ANQGSEA. CDR3 length equals 11 residues.

The chain joins TRBV5-1 to TRBJ1-1; TRBD1 agrees at 7 bases. CDR3 length: 14 residues. The germline CDR1 and CDR2 sequences are SGHRS and YFSETQ. Losses at the gene ends were 4 bases for V and 1 base for J; bases not matched to a gene: 4. CDR3 DNA sequence: TGCGCCAGCAGCCCGCAGGGGGAGAACACTGAAGCTTTCTTT. The encoded protein is CASSPQGENTEAFF. Drawing the rest from reference TRBV5-1 and TRBJ1-1, the complete variable domain is KAGVTQTPRYLIKTRGQQVTLSCSPISGHRSVSWYQQTPGQGLQFLFEYFSETQRNKGNFPGRFSGRQFSNSRSEMNVSTLELGDSALYLCASSPQGENTEAFFGQGTRLTVV.

The rearrangement links TRBV7-2 to TRBJ2-1; D gene uncertain. Germline V gives CDR1 SGHTA, CDR2 FQGNSA. This CDR3 region has 14 residues. The ends were cut back, 3 bases at V and 0 bases at J, with 6 bases in the middle. The CDR3 protein is CASSLGSSYNEQFF. The CDR3 nucleotides are TGTGCCAGCAGCTTGGGCTCCTCCTACAATGAGCAGTTCTTC.

V gene TRBV5-1 combines with J gene TRBJ1-4; D not resolved. Trimming left V 0 bases short and J 4 bases short, with 16 bases between. The germline V gene encodes CDR1 SGHRS and CDR2 YFSETQ. This CDR3 has 17 residues. CDR3 coding DNA: TGCGCCAGCAGCTTGGCCAGGACTTCGGCGGGTAATGAAAAACTGTTTTTT. Amino acid sequence: CASSLARTSAGNEKLFF.

The rearrangement joins TRBV6-5 to TRBJ2-1; D not resolved. The CDR3 is made up of 12 amino acids. In germline, CDR1 is MNHEY, CDR2 SVGAGI. The V gene lost 4 bases and the J gene lost 5 bases, with 6 bases spanning the gap. The chain's CDR3 is CASSWANNEQFF. In DNA form, the CDR3 reads TGTGCCAGCAGTTGGGCGAACAATGAGCAGTTCTTC.

The chain has TRBV6-1 and TRBJ1-2; 7 bases agree with TRBD1. The CDR3 totals 14 residues. Per the germline V gene, CDR1 is MNHNS and CDR2 is SASEGT. V was clipped by 0 bases and J by 4 bases; unmatched bases: 2. Here the CDR3 reads CASSEAGQVYGYTF. CDR3 DNA: TGTGCCAGCAGTGAAGCCGGACAGGTCTATGGCTACACCTTC.

This chain links TRBV5-1 with TRBJ2-2, with D possibly being TRBD2 (5 bases). This CDR3 is 14 amino acids long. CDR1 and CDR2 from the germline V gene are SGHRS and YFSETQ. V was shortened by 4 bases and J by 1 base, with 8 bases between the two germline ends. The CDR3 loop is CASSASGNTGELFF. The CDR3 DNA follows: TGCGCCAGCAGCGCGAGCGGGAACACCGGGGAGCTGTTTTTT.

The rearrangement links TRBV30 to TRBJ1-4, with 8 bases lining up with TRBD1. CDR3 length: 15 amino acids. Per germline, CDR1 GTSNPN and CDR2 SVGIG (reference sequence). V was pared by 2 bases and J by 7 bases, with 9 bases of the junction left unmatched. The CDR3 sequence: CAWSRTGGGGEKLFF. The CDR3 nucleotides read TGTGCCTGGAGTCGTACAGGGGGAGGTGGTGAAAAACTGTTTTTT.

The chain is built from TRBV15 and TRBJ2-1, with 7 bases lining up with TRBD2. The germline CDR1 and CDR2 sequences are LNHNV and YYDKDF (reference sequence). V shed 0 bases and J 3 bases; nucleotides not matched to a gene: 11. This CDR3 spans 18 amino acids. The CDR3 here is CATSRDHLGEGVYNEQFF. CDR3 nucleotides: TGTGCCACCAGCAGAGATCATCTGGGGGAGGGTGTCTACAATGAGCAGTTCTTC.

The rearrangement uses TRBV2 and TRBJ2-5; 8 nucleotides align to TRBD2. This CDR3 is built from 15 residues. Germline trimming cut 3 bases from V and 0 bases from J; bases unmatched to any gene: 3. Germline V CDR1 and CDR2: SNHLY, FYNNEI. In nucleotides, the CDR3 is TGTGCCAGCAGTGATAGCGGGATGTACCAAGAGACCCAGTACTTC. It encodes CASSDSGMYQETQYF.

The rearrangement uses TRBV13 and TRBJ2-5; 8 nucleotides agree with TRBD1. CDR3 length: 13 residues. The V gene end was trimmed by 6 bases and the J gene end by 4 bases; junction bases not matched to a gene: 4. Germline V CDR1 and CDR2: PRHDT, FYEKMQ (reference sequence). The CDR3 is CASRRTGGETQYF. CDR3 nucleotides: TGTGCCAGCAGACGCACAGGGGGAGAGACCCAGTACTTC.

CDR3 nucleotide sequence: TGTGCCAGCAGCCAAGGAGGGACATACACCGGGGAGCTGTTTTTT. Translating it yields CASSQGGTYTGELFF. J is TRBJ2-2 and V is TRBV14, with D maybe TRBD1 (6 bases). Germline V CDR1 and CDR2: SGHDN, FVKESK. CDR3 length: 15 residues. The V end lost 1 base, the J end lost 3 bases, and 9 bases lay between the germline ends.

This chain joins TRBV10-3 and TRBJ1-2; D may be TRBD1 (5 bases). The CDR3 contains 12 residues. In germline, CDR1 is ENHRY, CDR2 SYGVKD. The ends were cut back, 6 bases at V and 2 bases at J, with 7 bases in the middle. CDR3 nucleotide sequence: TGTGCCATCAGCGGGGGGAACTATGGCTACACCTTC. This encodes CAISGGNYGYTF.

The chain links TRBV14 to TRBJ2-5, with TRBD1 matching over 9 bases. Germline CDR1 reads SGHDN; CDR2 reads FVKESK. The CDR3 spans 15 residues. V lost 2 bases to trimming and J lost 3 bases; unmatched junction nucleotides: 4. The CDR3 reads CASSQMGQGEETQYF. The CDR3 coding sequence is TGTGCCAGCAGCCAAATGGGACAGGGCGAAGAGACCCAGTACTTC.

The chain carries TRBV2 and TRBJ2-3, with a tentative D call TRBD2 (5 bases). The V gene's germline CDR1 is SNHLY and CDR2 FYNNEI. With 8 bases removed from V and 1 base from J, the gap between germline ends came to 13 bases. The CDR3 sequence is 14 residues long. The CDR3 nucleotides are TGTGCCAGCTGGCCAAGCGGACGCACAGATACGCAGTATTTT. Translation: CASWPSGRTDTQYF. Full variable domain (missing parts from reference TRBV2 and TRBJ2-3): EPEVTQTPSHQVTQMGQEVILRCVPISNHLYFYWYRQILGQKVEFLVSFYNNEISEKSEIFDDQFSVERPDGSNFTLKIRSTKLEDSAMYFCASWPSGRTDTQYFGPGTRLTVL.

The V call is TRBV27, the J call TRBJ1-5, with D perhaps matching TRBD1 (6 bases). Per the germline V gene, CDR1 is MNHEY and CDR2 is SMNVEV (reference sequence). The CDR3 is 16 amino acids. Trimming removed 4 bases at V and 5 bases at J, with 18 bases between. CDR3 DNA: TGTGCCAGCAGTTCGGCGACAGGTTCATGGCATCAGCCCCAGCATTTT. It is translated as CASSSATGSWHQPQHF.

CDR3 nucleotides: TGTGCCAGCAGCCGGACTAGCGGGAGTTACGAGCAGTACTTC. Its translation is CASSRTSGSYEQYF. This sequence joins TRBV14 and TRBJ2-7, with 13 bases that match TRBD2. CDR3 length: 14 residues. CDR1 and CDR2 (germline): SGHDN, FVKESK. With 4 bases clipped from V and 4 bases from J, the junction kept 1 base outside the gene matches.

This clone was seen once. This sequence joins TRBV18 and TRBJ1-5; the D is unclear. There are 16 residues in the CDR3. V lost 2 bases, J lost 2 bases, and 13 bases lay in between. CDR1 KGHSH and CDR2 LQKENI come from the germline V gene. CDR3 protein: CASSPSFLAGNQPQHF. Here the CDR3 DNA reads TGTGCCAGCTCACCATCGTTTTTAGCCGGCAATCAGCCCCAGCATTTT.

This clone was found once. The chain has TRBV7-9 and TRBJ2-7, with 8 bases matching TRBD1. Germline V lookup: CDR1 SEHNR, CDR2 FQNEAQ (reference sequence). After removal of 4 bases from V and 3 bases from J, the junction contained 11 bases not matched to a gene. The CDR3 loop spans 16 amino acids. CDR3 loop: CASSSSWGTGYYEQYF. CDR3 bases: TGTGCCAGCAGCTCCTCTTGGGGGACAGGCTACTACGAGCAGTACTTC.

J is TRBJ2-3 and V is TRBV10-3, with D unclear. With 6 bases removed from V and 5 bases from J, the gap between germline ends came to 9 bases. The CDR3 extends over 12 amino acids. Germline-derived CDR1 and CDR2 are ENHRY and SYGVKD. The DNA for the CDR3 is TGTGCCATCAGCTCACAGAAAGATACGCAGTATTTT. It yields the protein CAISSQKDTQYF.

This chain links TRBV10-1 with TRBJ2-2; D remains ambiguous. The V gene's germline CDR1 is WNHNN and CDR2 SYGVQD (reference sequence). V lost 6 bases and J lost 7, with 12 bases in between. The CDR3 is made up of 13 amino acids. The CDR3 protein is CASSGDVDGELFF. CDR3 in DNA: TGCGCCAGCAGCGGAGACGTAGACGGGGAGCTGTTTTTT.

The chain employs TRBV7-9 and TRBJ2-5; 8 bases fit TRBD2. CDR1 SEHNR and CDR2 FQNEAQ come from the germline V gene (reference sequence). V trimming: 4 bases; J trimming: 5 bases; junction bases outside the gene matches: 12. This CDR3 has 16 residues. This CDR3 reads CASSSHSGIRGETQYF. The CDR3 nucleotides read TGTGCCAGCAGCTCCCATAGCGGGATCCGTGGCGAGACCCAGTACTTC.